This T cell receptor beta chain comes out of a study of blood T cells in healthy people across ages. Findings and limits, study-wide: Fewer expanded clones and more diversity marked long-lived versus aged donors. Donor CMV status was unknown, possibly confounding expanded clonotype changes.

With 5 bases clipped from V and 5 bases from J, the junction kept 6 bases outside the gene matches. The CDR3 is 14 residues long. Germline assignment: CDR1 MNHEY and CDR2 SMNVEV (reference sequence). This clonotype has just a few counts. No antigen is known for it. Primed by a sample-barcoded 5' primer and a J-beta primer mix, a second PCR proceeded for about 6 to 11 cycles. One entry per CDR3 protein results from TCRdb running MiXCR on the 5' RACE reads. The sample lists roughly 700,000 distinct CDR3 sequences, 20% to 25% occurring once. The same data also went into a second study, on T cells of mothers and their children. That study reports: The study sampled a few healthy Caucasian mothers and their six children. Slightly, though not significantly, more overlap was seen in related than in unrelated mother-child pairs.

The chain carries TRBV27 and TRBJ2-1; 7 nucleotides match TRBD1. Sequencing was done on a sample of blood. This receptor was obtained from a boy aged 10-17 years in good health. This CDR3 is CASSLDRDHNEQFF. CDR3 bases: TGTGCCAGCAGTCTAGACAGGGATCACAATGAGCAGTTCTTC.